In this sample, the clone carrying this TCR beta chain turned up a few times. Its specificity is not known. This sample was included in a study of shared clonotypes between healthy human individuals. Study results and limitations: Blood was the sole source, and tissue repertoires probably differ. Around 5% was the fraction of naive CD4 clonotypes found shared across several donors.

CD45RO-negative, CCR7-selected cells formed the naive CD8 fraction, which excluded terminally differentiated effector memory CD45RA+ cells. The method was immunoSEQ multiplex PCR; TCRdb's version includes in-frame clones alone and lacks a portion of them. The sample includes about 2.1 million clones, 93% of them seen just once. The V and J ends lost 2 bases and 0 bases, in that order; junction bases with no gene match: 8. Per germline, CDR1 GTSNPN and CDR2 SVGIG (reference sequence). This CDR3 has 16 amino acids. The rearrangement links TRBV30 to TRBJ1-1; 8 bases match TRBD1. Sequenced: naive CD8+ T cells from PBMCs. This TCR was recovered from a man aged 18 to 30 in good health. Some clones in this sample may be carry-over from other donors' samples. This CDR3 reads CAWSSRGQGLNTEAFF. The CDR3 DNA reads as TGTGCCTGGAGTTCAAGAGGACAGGGCCTGAACACTGAAGCTTTCTTT.